Listed below are T cell receptor beta chains from one sample, sequenced in a study of cytomegalovirus exposure and HLA in healthy donors. This table comes from immunoSEQ multiplex PCR, and its TCRdb copy is limited to in-frame clones, with some not included. The sample includes under 150,000 clones. The sample comprised PBMCs. Receptor source: a woman aged 40 to 49 in good health and CMV-seronegative. Both conserved end residues are part of each CDR3. The order of the fields is J gene, V gene, D gene, CDR3 DNA, CDR3 protein. A D gene is named only where the DNA matches it firmly.

TRBJ1-5 | TRBV6-6 | TRBD1 | TGTGCCAGCAGTTACTCTATTGGACAGGTCAATCAGCCCCAGCATTTT | CASSYSIGQVNQPQHF
TRBJ2-5 | TRBV2 | TRBD2 | TGTGCCAGCACTAGGTCCGGGACTAGCGCGGAGACCCAGTACTTC | CASTRSGTSAETQYF
TRBJ2-7 | TRBV7-2 | . | TGTGCCAGCAGCTGGACAGTTCCGACAGATCGCTACGAGCAGTACTTC | CASSWTVPTDRYEQYF
TRBJ2-3 | TRBV5-1 | . | TGCGCCAGCAGCTTGGCGACAGTGCCAGATACGCAGTATTTT | CASSLATVPDTQYF
TRBJ2-1 | TRBV5-1 | TRBD2 | TGCGCCAGCAGCTTGTCCCTAGCGGGGGGCAATGAGCAGTTCTTC | CASSLSLAGGNEQFF
TRBJ2-3 | TRBV5-1 | TRBD2 | TGCGCCAGCAGCTTGGCCCGAGCGGGGGGAACCACAGATACGCAGTATTTT | CASSLARAGGTTDTQYF
TRBJ1-2 | TRBV5-5 | . | TGTGCCAGCAGCGGAATGACTGCTAACTATGGCTACACCTTC | CASSGMTANYGYTF
TRBJ1-1 | TRBV29-1 | . | TGCAGCGTTCCTCCGGATCCCTCGGGAGCTTTCTTT | CSVPPDPSGAFF
TRBJ2-7 | TRBV7-2 | . | TGTGCCAGCAGCTCTTCGTGGCAGGCCTCCTACGAGCAGTACTTC | CASSSSWQASYEQYF
TRBJ2-1 | TRBV7-3 | . | TGTGCCAGCAGCCCCAGGGGTGGGATCAATGAGCAGTTCTTC | CASSPRGGINEQFF
TRBJ2-7 | TRBV5-1 | TRBD2 | TGCGCCAGCAGCTTTAGTTTTCAGACTAGCGGGACCTACGAGCAGTACTTC | CASSFSFQTSGTYEQYF
TRBJ2-5 | TRBV29-1 | . | TGCAGCGTTGTATCTGGACAGACAGAGACCCAGTACTTC | CSVVSGQTETQYF
TRBJ1-5 | TRBV6-6 | . | TGTGCCAGCGGCATAGAGTTCAGGGGTGGACAGCCCCAGCATTTT | CASGIEFRGGQPQHF
TRBJ2-2 | TRBV19 | . | TGTGCCAGTAGTTTCCAGGGAGGCACCGGGGAGCTGTTTTTT | CASSFQGGTGELFF
TRBJ1-1 | TRBV10-3 | . | TGTGCCATCAGTGGGAAGGGGGACACTGAAGCTTTCTTT | CAISGKGDTEAFF
TRBJ1-6 | TRBV6-4 | . | TGTGCCAGCAGTGAGGGGGGGCGTTATTCACCCCTCCACTTT | CASSEGGRYSPLHF
TRBJ1-6 | TRBV16 | . | TGTGCCAGCAGCCAATCGGCAGCTAGCAAATCACCCCTCCACTTT | CASSQSAASKSPLHF
TRBJ2-7 | TRBV5-6 | . | TGTGCCAGCAGCGGCGGGTCGATCAAAGACTACTACGAGCAGTACTTC | CASSGGSIKDYYEQYF
TRBJ2-7 | TRBV7-2 | TRBD2 | TGTGCCAGCAGCTTAAGGACTAGCGGCTACGAGCAGTACTTC | CASSLRTSGYEQYF
TRBJ1-1 | TRBV6-4 | . | TGTGCCAGCAGGGGACTGGGTTACACTGAAGCTTTCTTT | CASRGLGYTEAFF
TRBJ2-7 | TRBV11-2 | TRBD2 | TGTGCCAGCAGTTCGACTAGCGGGGGCCCCTACGAGCAGTACTTC | CASSSTSGGPYEQYF
TRBJ2-1 | TRBV4-2 | TRBD1 | TGTGCCAGCAGCCACCCTACGGTATCCGGGACAGTACTATACAATGAGCAGTTCTTC | CASSHPTVSGTVLYNEQFF
TRBJ2-3 | TRBV5-1 | . | TGCGCCAGCAGCTTAACCCAGGTGCCAGATACGCAGTATTTT | CASSLTQVPDTQYF
TRBJ2-7 | TRBV19 | . | TGTGCCAGTAGTAAACGGATTACAGTTAGTTCCTACGAGCAGTACTTC | CASSKRITVSSYEQYF
TRBJ2-3 | TRBV7-2 | TRBD1 | TGTGCCAGCAGCTTAACAGGGGAGACAGATACGCAGTATTTT | CASSLTGETDTQYF
TRBJ2-2 | TRBV28 | . | TGTGCCAGCAGTCAGATAGGATATAGGGGATCGACCGGGGAGCTGTTTTTT | CASSQIGYRGSTGELFF
TRBJ1-6 | TRBV11-2 | . | TGTGCCAGCAGCCCGCTAGAAGGTTCACCCCTCCACTTT | CASSPLEGSPLHF
TRBJ1-1 | TRBV6-1 | . | TGTGCCAGCAGTGCCAGGGGCTGGAACACTGAAGCTTTCTTT | CASSARGWNTEAFF
TRBJ1-4 | TRBV2 | . | TGTGCCAGCAGAGCGGACCCGACTAATGAAAAACTGTTTTTT | CASRADPTNEKLFF
TRBJ1-1 | TRBV5-1 | . | TGCGCCAGCACGGGGGGCTCTCGGAACACCGAAGCTTTCTTT | CASTGGSRNTEAFF
TRBJ1-1 | TRBV7-3 | . | TGCGCCAGCAGCTTACGACCGAGGACTGAAGCTTTCTTT | CASSLRPRTEAFF
TRBJ1-1 | TRBV7-2 | TRBD1 | TGTGCCAGCAGCGCAACAGGGGGCCCGACTGAAGCTTTCTTT | CASSATGGPTEAFF
TRBJ2-7 | TRBV6-5 | TRBD2 | TGTGCCAGCAGTTACGGGGGGGGTGAGACTTACGAGCAGTACTTC | CASSYGGGETYEQYF
TRBJ2-5 | TRBV4-1 | TRBD1 | TGCGCCAGCAGCCAAGGGACAGGGGGAGAGACCCAGTACTTC | CASSQGTGGETQYF
TRBJ2-3 | TRBV15 | . | TGTGCCACCAGCAGAGACCCCGGGACAGATACGCAGTATTTT | CATSRDPGTDTQYF
TRBJ2-2 | TRBV7-9 | . | TGTGCCAGCAGCCAAGAGCGGGTTCTACCCACCGGGGAGCTGTTTTTT | CASSQERVLPTGELFF
TRBJ2-5 | TRBV9 | TRBD1 | TGTGCCAGCAGCGTTGGGACAGGGAGGAAAGAGACCCAGTACTTC | CASSVGTGRKETQYF
TRBJ2-5 | TRBV6-4 | TRBD2 | TGTGCCAAGAGGCTAGCGGGGTTCCAAGAGACCCAGTACTTC | CAKRLAGFQETQYF
TRBJ1-3 | TRBV29-1 | . | TGCAGCGTTGCAGGGCTCTACTCTGGAAACACCATATATTTT | CSVAGLYSGNTIYF
TRBJ2-7 | TRBV4-2 | TRBD2 | TGTGCCAGCAGCCAAGATGGCCGAGAGTGGGGAGGGCCCTACGAGCAGTACTTC | CASSQDGREWGGPYEQYF
TRBJ2-1 | TRBV12-5 | . | TGTGCTAGTGGTCAGGGGAGTTCCTACAATGAGCAGTTCTTC | CASGQGSSYNEQFF
TRBJ2-6 | TRBV25-1 | TRBD1 | TGTGCCAGCAGTCCCACGGACAGGGCTAGCGGGGCCAACGTCCTGACTTTC | CASSPTDRASGANVLTF
TRBJ2-5 | TRBV19 | TRBD1 | TGTGCCAGTAGTCTCCGGGGACAGGGTACAGAGACCCAGTACTTC | CASSLRGQGTETQYF
TRBJ1-2 | TRBV4-1 | TRBD1 | TGCGCCAGCAGCCACGGGACAGGGTACGGGGCGGGATATGGCTATGGCTACACCTTC | CASSHGTGYGAGYGYGYTF
TRBJ2-3 | TRBV7-3 | TRBD1 | TGTGCCAGCAGCCCCGCTGCAGGGGGCCCTACAGATACGCAGTATTTT | CASSPAAGGPTDTQYF
TRBJ2-3 | TRBV11-3 | TRBD2 | TGTGCCAGCAGCTTTAGCGGGGTTGAATCAGATACGCAGTATTTT | CASSFSGVESDTQYF
TRBJ2-5 | TRBV7-2 | . | TGTGCCAGCAGCTTAGAGTTGAGGCCGGGGTGGGAGACCCAGTACTTC | CASSLELRPGWETQYF
TRBJ2-7 | TRBV28 | TRBD1 | TGTGCCAGCAGTTATTTCTGGACAGGCTCCTACGAGCAGTACTTC | CASSYFWTGSYEQYF
TRBJ2-1 | TRBV11-2 | TRBD2 | TGTGCCAGCAGCTCCGAGCGGGGGGGCCTTGAGCAGTTCTTC | CASSSERGGLEQFF
TRBJ1-1 | TRBV9 | . | TGTGCCAGCGGAGGGAACACTGAAGCTTTCTTT | CASGGNTEAFF
TRBJ1-1 | TRBV27 | . | TGTGCCAGCAGTTTCCGACGGGACACTGAAGCTTTCTTT | CASSFRRDTEAFF
TRBJ2-3 | TRBV5-1 | . | TGCGCCAGCAGCTTGGGGACACTACGGGGCACAGATACGCAGTATTTT | CASSLGTLRGTDTQYF
TRBJ2-7 | TRBV29-1 | TRBD1 | TGCAGCGTTGCTAGGGGGTCAGGGGGCGAAGGCGAGCAGTACTTC | CSVARGSGGEGEQYF
TRBJ2-5 | TRBV5-1 | . | TGCGCCAGCAGCTTGCAGGGACTGGGGACAGAGACCCAGTACTTC | CASSLQGLGTETQYF
TRBJ2-3 | TRBV5-1 | TRBD2 | TGCGCCAGCAGCTTGGTTCTAGCGGGGTCAGATACGCAGTATTTT | CASSLVLAGSDTQYF